This T cell receptor (beta chain) came from a study of blood T cell repertoires in COVID-19. The V gene's germline CDR1 is LGHDT and CDR2 YNNKEL (reference sequence). The junction had 3 bases not matched to a gene; V was cut back by 0 bases and J by 1 base. The length of the CDR3 is 17 residues. Assay: immunoSEQ multiplex PCR; the TCRdb copy retains only in-frame clones and omits some. Here the sample spans 300,000 to 400,000 clones, about 89% being singletons. This receptor was identified in a woman aged 50 to 65 who had recovered from COVID-19. The sequenced sample consisted of peripheral blood. The V call is TRBV3-1 (or the pseudogene TRBV3-2), the J call TRBJ1-1; 12 bases line up with TRBD1. CDR3: CASSQEGTGGENTEAFF. CDR3 sequence (DNA): TGTGCCAGCAGCCAAGAGGGGACAGGGGGCGAGAACACTGAAGCTTTCTTT.